This T cell receptor (beta chain) was sequenced during a study of blood T cell repertoires in COVID-19. In germline, CDR1 is MNHEY, CDR2 SVGEGT. The CDR3 loop spans 14 amino acids. V lost 6 bases to trimming and J lost 0 bases, with 9 bases between them. Generated by immunoSEQ multiplex PCR, the TCRdb table keeps only in-frame clones and is missing some. The table lists about 320,000 clones, more than 90% of them singletons. The source of this sequence is a man in his fifties or sixties who had recovered from COVID-19. The chain recombines TRBV6-2 or TRBV6-3 with TRBJ1-3; TRBD1 might be the D (5 bases). Sequenced input: PBMCs or T cells enriched from blood (not recorded which). Here the CDR3 reads CASSLTDSGNTIYF. Here the CDR3 DNA reads TGTGCCAGCAGCTTGACAGACTCTGGAAACACCATATATTTT.